Below, 6 T cell receptor beta chains from the same sample are listed, as sequenced in a study of T cell repertoires in cytomegalovirus infection. TCRdb passed the reads through MiXCR, listing each CDR3 protein once. The table shows about 490,000 distinct CDR3 sequences, with more than 20% occurring only once. Sequenced material: PBMCs. Every receptor here comes from a human donor in good health (CMV status not recorded). Some clones in this sample may be carry-over from other donors' samples.

This clonotype was observed a few times. The chain recombines TRBV10-2 with TRBJ1-2, with D uncertain. V was trimmed by 0 bases and J by 4 bases, leaving 9 bases between them. Germline V gene sequence: CDR1 WSHSY, CDR2 SAAADI. This CDR3 is 14 amino acids long. CDR3: CASSESSDVYGYTF. The CDR3 DNA follows: TGCGCCAGCAGTGAGTCGTCCGACGTCTATGGCTACACCTTC.

The rearrangement links TRBV29-1 to TRBJ2-1, with 12 bases fitting TRBD2. The germline gives CDR1 SQVTM, CDR2 ANQGSEA. The junction had 3 bases not matched to a gene; V was cut back by 6 bases and J by 6 bases. The CDR3 runs to 13 residues. The CDR3 coding sequence is TGCAGCGTACGGACTAGCGGGGCCAATGAGCAGTTCTTC. Encoded protein: CSVRTSGANEQFF.

The chain has TRBV7-9 and TRBJ2-3, with TRBD2 matching over 14 bases. Germline-derived CDR1 and CDR2 are SEHNR and FQNEAQ (reference sequence). The length of the CDR3 is 18 residues. J was trimmed by 6 bases and V by 5 bases; bases with no gene match: 13. This CDR3 is CASSTGTSGRLSPDTQYF. The CDR3 DNA is TGTGCCAGCAGCACTGGGACTAGCGGGAGATTATCCCCCGATACGCAGTATTTT.

Here the CDR3 reads CASSPQTLREATEAFF. CDR3 nucleotides: TGTGCCAGCTCACCACAGACTTTGAGGGAGGCCACTGAAGCTTTCTTT. The V and J genes are TRBV18 and TRBJ1-1; unclear D gene. The CDR3 is 16 amino acids. Per germline, CDR1 KGHSH and CDR2 LQKENI. V was shortened by 1 base and J by 4 bases, with 16 bases between the two germline ends.

The chain links TRBV4-2 to TRBJ2-1, with D uncertain. The CDR3 has 14 residues. The germline V gene has CDR1 LGHNA and CDR2 YNFKEQ. V gave up 3 bases and J gave up 2 bases, with 8 bases separating them. For the CDR3, the DNA is TGTGCCAGCAGCCAGTCCGTAACCTACAATGAGCAGTTCTTC. Protein sequence: CASSQSVTYNEQFF.

There are many counts of this clonotype. The rearrangement links TRBV7-2 to TRBJ1-4; D remains unclear. V was clipped by 3 bases and J by 5 bases, with 13 bases between them. From germline, CDR1 is SGHTA and CDR2 FQGNSA. The CDR3 loop spans 15 amino acids. The CDR3: CASSFRSLGNEKLFF. The CDR3 region has the DNA TGTGCCAGCAGCTTTCGATCCCTAGGAAATGAAAAACTGTTTTTT.